The clone carrying this TCR beta chain was observed a few times. What it binds is not known. An end of the junction does not agree with germline; a read error may underlie this. The sample comes from a study of CD8 T cells in ankylosing spondylitis. Overall study findings and caveats: Both synovial fluid and blood in reactive arthritis had previously been reported to carry some motif variants. Relatively rare in peripheral blood, disease-linked clones were also CD8+.

Germline V CDR1 and CDR2: MNHEY, SMNVEV (reference sequence). This CDR3 has 16 amino acids. Researchers built TCR beta libraries using quantitative 5'-RACE with molecular barcodes. TCRdb re-analysed the 5' RACE reads in MiXCR, keeping a single row per CDR3 protein. The table shows about 190,000 distinct CDR3 sequences, with around 13% occurring only once. Material for sequencing was blood, either unsorted or a sorted T cell fraction (not recorded which). This receptor was obtained from a female donor with ankylosing spondylitis or in good health (not recorded which). The gene calls are TRBV27 and TRBJ2-4, with 7 bases lining up with TRBD1. The CDR3, as DNA: TGTGTCAGCAGTCCCACAGGGGCTATAGCCAAAAACATTCAGTACTTC. It translates to CVSSPTGAIAKNIQYF.